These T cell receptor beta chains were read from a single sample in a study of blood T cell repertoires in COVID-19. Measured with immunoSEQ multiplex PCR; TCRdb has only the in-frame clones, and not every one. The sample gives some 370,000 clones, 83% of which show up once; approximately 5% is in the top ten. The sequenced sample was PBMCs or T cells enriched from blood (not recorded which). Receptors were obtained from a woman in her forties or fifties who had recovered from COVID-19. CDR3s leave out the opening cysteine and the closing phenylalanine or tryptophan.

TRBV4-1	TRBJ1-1	ASSPAQEGYMNTEAF
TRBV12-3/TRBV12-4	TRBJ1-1	ATQPSWTEAF
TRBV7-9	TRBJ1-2	ASSVSTGLDGYT
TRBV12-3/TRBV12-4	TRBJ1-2	ASSTGENYGYT
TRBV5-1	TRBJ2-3	ASSWTGGSSTDTQY
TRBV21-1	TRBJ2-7	ASSKPLGTGGGEQY
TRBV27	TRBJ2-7	ASGRDSSSYEQY
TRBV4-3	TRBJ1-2	ASSQATQGSGGYT
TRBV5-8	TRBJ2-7	ASSLTGRGGGQY
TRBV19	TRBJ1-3	ATTPGSSGNTIY
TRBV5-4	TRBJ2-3	ASSLSSGASTDTQY
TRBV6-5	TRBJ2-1	ASSNGLAGVNEQF
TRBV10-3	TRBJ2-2	AIRNGTGGSGELF
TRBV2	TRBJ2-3	ASSDGGGLRTDTQY
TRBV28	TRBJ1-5	ASSLSSQPQH
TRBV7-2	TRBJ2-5	ASSSHSGRSQETQY
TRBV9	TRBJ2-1	ASSVASGGGDEQF
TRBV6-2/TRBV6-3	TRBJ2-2	ASSYRAGGLKRTGELF
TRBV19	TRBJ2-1	ASSTTSGGLYNEQF
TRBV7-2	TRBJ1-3	ASSPRGGDSGNTIY
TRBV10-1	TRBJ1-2	ASNRTDINYGYT
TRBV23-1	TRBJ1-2	ASSQSREGFYVSGYT
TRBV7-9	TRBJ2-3	ASSRGDMNTDTQY
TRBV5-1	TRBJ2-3	ASSPAGGRTDTQY
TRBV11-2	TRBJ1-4	ASSLGWGQDEKLF
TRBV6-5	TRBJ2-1	ASTPGTAYNEQF
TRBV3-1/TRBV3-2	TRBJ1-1	ASSPRGNTEAF
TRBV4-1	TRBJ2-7	ASSQDIQQGTYEQY
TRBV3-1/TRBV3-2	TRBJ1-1	ASSQVSGYTEAF
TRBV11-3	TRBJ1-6	ASSPHLGDSPLH
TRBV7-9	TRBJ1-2	ASSPSWSGYT
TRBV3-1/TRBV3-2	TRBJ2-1	ASSRRGLAGGNHNEQF
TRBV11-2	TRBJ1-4	ASSLVGEKLF
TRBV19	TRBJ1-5	ASWGAGQPQH
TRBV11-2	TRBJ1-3	ASALSTGGYSGNTIY
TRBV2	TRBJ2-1	ASSLDRGNEQF
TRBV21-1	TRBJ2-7	ASSSRDRVRHEQY
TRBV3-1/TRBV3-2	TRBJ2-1	ASSQGTRENEQF
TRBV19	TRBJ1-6	ASIPTGGPVSPLH
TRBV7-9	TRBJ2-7	ASSSDVHRSAGFYEQY
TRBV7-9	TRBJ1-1	ASSADRTEAF
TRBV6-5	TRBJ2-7	ASSSQGVPYEQY
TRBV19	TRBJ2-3	ASSILGLATADTQY
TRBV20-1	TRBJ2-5	SASRASLETQY
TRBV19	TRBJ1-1	ASRGGYSEAF
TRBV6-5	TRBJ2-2	ASSYGGVRTPGELF
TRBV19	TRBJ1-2	ASDDRASGYT
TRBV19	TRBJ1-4	ASTSTGRDNEKLF
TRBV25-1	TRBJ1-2	ASGQLYGYT
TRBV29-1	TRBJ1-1	SVRGPRQKSMNTEAF
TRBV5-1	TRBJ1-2	ASSPAAGVHYGYT
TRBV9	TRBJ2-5	ASSVVGTGQETQY
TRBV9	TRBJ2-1	ASSVGRGRINNEQF
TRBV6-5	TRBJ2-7	ASSYTAGGNNEQY
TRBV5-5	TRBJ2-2	ASSGMRANTGELF